This T cell receptor beta chain stems from a study of T cell changes during pregnancy in multiple sclerosis. The germline V and J ends were trimmed by 4 bases and 0 bases, with 13 bases remaining between them. Germline assignment: CDR1 MNHEY and CDR2 SVGAGI. This CDR3 region has 16 residues. Clones were read by immunoSEQ multiplex PCR, and TCRdb kept only the in-frame ones, dropping some. This sample has 74,000 or so clones; approximately 94% occur once, and the top ten carry roughly 0.21%. The sequence was obtained from a female donor with multiple sclerosis, enrolled in a pregnancy study. The rearrangement joins TRBV6-5 to TRBJ1-5, with D hard to call. Sequencing used CD4+ T cells from peripheral blood mononuclear cells, obtained before pregnancy. CDR3 bases: TGTGCCAGCAGTTCCCGGGGAGGATATAGCAATCAGCCCCAGCATTTT. It translates to CASSSRGGYSNQPQHF.